The 9 T cell receptor beta chains below were found in one sample sequenced in a study of cytomegalovirus exposure and HLA in healthy donors. Data came from immunoSEQ multiplex PCR; TCRdb stores just in-frame clones and leaves some out. The sample lists about 140,000 clones; around 85% were seen once. Sequenced input: PBMCs. All receptors come from a young man in good health and CMV-seronegative.

The table lists this clone with a count of one. V is TRBV7-2 and J is TRBJ1-6, with a weak D call TRBD1 (5 bases). Germline-derived CDR1 and CDR2 are SGHTA and FQGNSA. Trimming removed 4 bases at V and 10 bases at J, with 17 bases between. CDR3 size: 15 residues. The CDR3, as DNA: TGTGCCAGCAGCTCGCGGGGGGGGACGGACTCACCCCTCCACTTT. It codes for CASSSRGGTDSPLHF.

This clone was counted between two and nine times. The chain has TRBV11-2 and TRBJ2-7, with a tentative D call TRBD1 (7 bases). Germline CDR1 SGHAT, CDR2 FQNNGV. Trimming left V 5 bases short and J 5 bases short, with 16 bases between. This CDR3 region has 14 residues. CDR3 in DNA: TGTGCCAGCAGCCCCACAGGGGAGGCCGACGAGCAGTACTTC. Translation: CASSPTGEADEQYF.

The chain recombines TRBV5-1 with TRBJ2-1; TRBD1 matches 8 bases. The germline gives CDR1 SGHRS, CDR2 YFSETQ. This CDR3 is 15 amino acids long. J was trimmed by 2 bases and V by 3 bases; bases with no gene match: 4. As DNA, the CDR3 is TGCGCCAGCAGCTCGGGACAGGTAGCCTACAATGAGCAGTTCTTC. Translation gives CASSSGQVAYNEQFF.

The V gene is TRBV9, the J gene TRBJ2-2, with D maybe TRBD1 (5 bases). This CDR3 spans 14 amino acids. V lost 2 bases, J lost 6 bases, and 11 bases lay in between. The germline V gene encodes CDR1 SGDLS and CDR2 YYNGEE. The CDR3 protein is CASSVARVAGELFF. CDR3 in DNA: TGTGCCAGCAGCGTGGCCAGGGTGGCCGGGGAGCTGTTTTTT.

J is TRBJ2-7 and V is TRBV5-6, with D perhaps TRBD1 (6 bases). V was cut by 4 bases and J by 5 bases, with 13 bases left in between. CDR1 is SGHDT, CDR2 YYEEEE, per germline. This CDR3 comprises 13 residues. CDR3 DNA: TGTGCCAGCAGCCATTCTCAGGGGAACGAGCAGTACTTC. This translates into CASSHSQGNEQYF.

This chain joins TRBV5-4 and TRBJ2-2; 14 bases line up with TRBD2. CDR3 length equals 17 residues. Germline V gives CDR1 SGHNT, CDR2 YYREEE (reference sequence). V trimming: 4 bases; J trimming: 3 bases; junction bases outside the gene matches: 5. The CDR3 DNA reads TGTGCCAGCAGCATCCGACTAGCGGGAGGGGACACCGGGGAGCTGTTTTTT. Protein sequence: CASSIRLAGGDTGELFF.

This clone was counted only a few times. The genes are TRBV6-1 and TRBJ1-6; weak D call: TRBD1 (6 bases). V lost 4 bases and J 8 bases, leaving 18 bases between the germline ends. The CDR3 consists of 16 residues. The germline CDR1 and CDR2 sequences are MNHNS and SASEGT. The CDR3 sequence is CASSGTSGGQYSPLHF. The CDR3 DNA is TGTGCCAGCAGTGGAACCTCCGGGGGGCAGTATTCACCCCTCCACTTT.

The chain employs TRBV6-5 and TRBJ2-2, with D maybe TRBD1 (7 bases). Trimming removed 5 bases at V and 6 bases at J, with 16 bases between. The CDR3 sequence is 15 residues long. Germline CDR1 MNHEY, CDR2 SVGAGI. CDR3 in amino acids: CASSRQGGSPGELFF. Written as DNA, the CDR3 is TGTGCCAGCAGTAGGCAGGGGGGTAGCCCCGGGGAGCTGTTTTTT.

The rearrangement joins TRBV6-1 to TRBJ2-1; tentative D call: TRBD2 (5 bases). The ends were cut back, 5 bases at V and 9 bases at J, with 11 bases in the middle. The CDR3 is made up of 12 amino acids. The germline CDR1 and CDR2 sequences are MNHNS and SASEGT. Here the CDR3 DNA reads TGTGCCAGCAGTACAACCCGGGGTGAGCAGTTCTTC. As protein: CASSTTRGEQFF.